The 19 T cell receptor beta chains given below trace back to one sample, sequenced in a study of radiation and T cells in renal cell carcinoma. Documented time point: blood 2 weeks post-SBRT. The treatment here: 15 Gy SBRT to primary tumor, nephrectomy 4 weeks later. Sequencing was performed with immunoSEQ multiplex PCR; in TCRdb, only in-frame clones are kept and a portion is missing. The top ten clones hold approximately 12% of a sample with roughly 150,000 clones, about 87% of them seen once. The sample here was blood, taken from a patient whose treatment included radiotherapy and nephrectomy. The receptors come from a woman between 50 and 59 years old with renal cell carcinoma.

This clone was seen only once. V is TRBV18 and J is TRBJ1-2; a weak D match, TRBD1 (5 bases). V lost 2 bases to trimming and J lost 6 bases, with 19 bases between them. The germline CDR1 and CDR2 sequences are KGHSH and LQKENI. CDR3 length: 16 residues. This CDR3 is CASSPSVYGAPHGYTF. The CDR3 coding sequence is TGTGCCAGCTCACCATCGGTTTACGGGGCACCGCATGGCTACACCTTC. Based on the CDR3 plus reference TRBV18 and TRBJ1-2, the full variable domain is NAGVMQNPRHLVRRRGQEARLRCSPMKGHSHVYWYRQLPEEGLKFMVYLQKENIIDESGMPKERFSAEFPKEGPSILRIQQVVRGDSAAYFCASSPSVYGAPHGYTFGSGTRLTVV.

CDR3 nucleotide sequence: TGTGCCAGCAGCTTAGCGGGCGGAGGGCTAGGTGAGCAGTACTTC. This encodes CASSLAGGGLGEQYF. The rearrangement uses TRBV7-2 and TRBJ2-7; TRBD2 might be the D (6 bases). V lost 0 bases and J lost 7, with 16 bases in between. The CDR3 consists of 15 residues. Germline loops: CDR1 SGHTA, CDR2 FQGNSA.

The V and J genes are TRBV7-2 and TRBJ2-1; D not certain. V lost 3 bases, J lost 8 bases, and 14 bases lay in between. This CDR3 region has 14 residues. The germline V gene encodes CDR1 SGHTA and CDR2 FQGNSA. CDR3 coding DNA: TGTGCCAGCAGCTTGATAGGGATTTTGGATGAGCAGTTCTTC. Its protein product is CASSLIGILDEQFF.

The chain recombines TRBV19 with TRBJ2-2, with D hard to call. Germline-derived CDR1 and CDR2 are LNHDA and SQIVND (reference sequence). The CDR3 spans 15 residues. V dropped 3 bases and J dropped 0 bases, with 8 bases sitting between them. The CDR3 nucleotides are TGTGCCAGTAGTATCGCGCCGACGAACACCGGGGAGCTGTTTTTT. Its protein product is CASSIAPTNTGELFF.

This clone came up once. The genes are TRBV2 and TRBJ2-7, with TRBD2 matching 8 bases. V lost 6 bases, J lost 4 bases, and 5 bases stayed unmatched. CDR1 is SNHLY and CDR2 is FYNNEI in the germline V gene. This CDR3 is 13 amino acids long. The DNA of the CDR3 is TGTGCCAGCAGGAGCGGGGGCGAGTACGAGCAGTACTTC. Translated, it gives CASRSGGEYEQYF.

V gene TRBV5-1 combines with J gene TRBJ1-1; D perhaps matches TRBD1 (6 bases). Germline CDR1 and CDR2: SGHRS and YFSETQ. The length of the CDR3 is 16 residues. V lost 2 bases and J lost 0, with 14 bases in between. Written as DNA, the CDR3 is TGCGCCAGCAGCTTACGGGGACACAGTTTGAACACTGAAGCTTTCTTT. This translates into CASSLRGHSLNTEAFF.

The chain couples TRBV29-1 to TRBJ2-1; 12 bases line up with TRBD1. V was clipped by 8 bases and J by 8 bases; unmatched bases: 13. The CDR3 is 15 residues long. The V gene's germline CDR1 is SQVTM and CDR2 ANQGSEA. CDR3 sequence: CSLPAWGQGADEQFF. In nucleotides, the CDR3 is TGCAGCCTCCCGGCCTGGGGACAGGGGGCTGATGAGCAGTTCTTC.

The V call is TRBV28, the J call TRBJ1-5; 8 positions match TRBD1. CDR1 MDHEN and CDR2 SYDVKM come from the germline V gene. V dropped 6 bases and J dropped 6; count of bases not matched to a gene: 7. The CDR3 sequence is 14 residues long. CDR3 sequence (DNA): TGTGCCAGCAGGAAGGACAGGGAGGTTCAGCCCCAGCATTTT. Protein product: CASRKDREVQPQHF.

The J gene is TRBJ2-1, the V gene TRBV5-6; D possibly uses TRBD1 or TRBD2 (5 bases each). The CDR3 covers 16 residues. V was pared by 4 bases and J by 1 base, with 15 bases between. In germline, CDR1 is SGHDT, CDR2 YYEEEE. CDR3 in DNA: TGTGCCAGCAGCCCTGCTGGGGGATGGTCCTACAATGAGCAGTTCTTC. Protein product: CASSPAGGWSYNEQFF.

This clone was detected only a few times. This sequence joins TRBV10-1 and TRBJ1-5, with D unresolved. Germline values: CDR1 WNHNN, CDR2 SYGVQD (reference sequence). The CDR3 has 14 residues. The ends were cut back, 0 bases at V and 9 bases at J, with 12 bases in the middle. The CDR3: CASSESRAEGPQHF. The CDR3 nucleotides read TGCGCCAGCAGTGAGTCACGGGCCGAAGGGCCCCAGCATTTT.

The CDR3 DNA reads as TGTGCCAGCAGCTTAGATGGGACAGGGGTTTCTAATGAGCAGTTCTTC. It yields the protein CASSLDGTGVSNEQFF. The chain links TRBV7-6 to TRBJ2-1; 10 positions agree with TRBD1. This CDR3 has 16 residues. Trimming cost V 1 base and J 7 bases; bases outside gene matches: 7. Germline CDR1 SGHVS, CDR2 FNYEAQ.

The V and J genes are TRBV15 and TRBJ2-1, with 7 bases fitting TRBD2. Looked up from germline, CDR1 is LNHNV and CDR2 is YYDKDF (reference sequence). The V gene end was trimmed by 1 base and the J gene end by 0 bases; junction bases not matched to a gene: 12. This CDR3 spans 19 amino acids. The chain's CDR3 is CATSRGWGKRGSSYNEQFF. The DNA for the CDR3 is TGTGCCACCAGCAGAGGATGGGGAAAGCGGGGATCCTCCTACAATGAGCAGTTCTTC.

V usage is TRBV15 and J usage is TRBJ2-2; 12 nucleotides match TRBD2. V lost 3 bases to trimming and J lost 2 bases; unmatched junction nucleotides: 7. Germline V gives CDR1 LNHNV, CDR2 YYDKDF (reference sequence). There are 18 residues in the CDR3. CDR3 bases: TGTGCCACCAGCAGTCCGGGACTAGCGGGCTTTAACACCGGGGAGCTGTTTTTT. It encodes CATSSPGLAGFNTGELFF.

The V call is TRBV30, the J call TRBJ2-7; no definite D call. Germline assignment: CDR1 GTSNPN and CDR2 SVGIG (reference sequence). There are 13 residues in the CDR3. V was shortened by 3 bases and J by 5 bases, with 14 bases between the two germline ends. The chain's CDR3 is CAWRVGFSDEQYF. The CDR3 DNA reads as TGTGCCTGGAGAGTGGGATTCAGCGACGAGCAGTACTTC.

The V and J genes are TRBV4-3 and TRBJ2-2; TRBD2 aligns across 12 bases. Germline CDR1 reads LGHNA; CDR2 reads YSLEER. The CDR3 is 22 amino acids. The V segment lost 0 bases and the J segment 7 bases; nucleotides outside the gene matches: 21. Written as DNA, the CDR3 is TGCGCCAGCAGCCAAGATCTACCCTCCCCCTCTAGCGGGGGGGCCAGGGTCGGGGAGCTGTTTTTT. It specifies CASSQDLPSPSSGGARVGELFF.

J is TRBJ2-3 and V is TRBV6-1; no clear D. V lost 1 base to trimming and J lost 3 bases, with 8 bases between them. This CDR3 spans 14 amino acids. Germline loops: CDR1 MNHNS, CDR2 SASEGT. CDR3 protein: CASSEGTVTDTQYF. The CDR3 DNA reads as TGTGCCAGCAGTGAAGGGACCGTAACAGATACGCAGTATTTT.

CDR3 protein: CASSLDESSREAFF. CDR3 bases: TGCGCCAGCAGCTTGGACGAGTCCAGTAGAGAAGCTTTCTTT. The genes are TRBV5-1 and TRBJ1-1; D is ambiguous. Germline V gene data show CDR1 as SGHRS and CDR2 as YFSETQ. This CDR3 spans 14 amino acids. The V and J ends lost 0 bases and 8 bases respectively, with 14 bases between them.

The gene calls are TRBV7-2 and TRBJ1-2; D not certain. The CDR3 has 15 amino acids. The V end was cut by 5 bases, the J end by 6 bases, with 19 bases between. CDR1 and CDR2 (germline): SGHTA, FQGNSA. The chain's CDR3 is CASSPRATQKDGYTF. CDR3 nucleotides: TGTGCCAGCAGCCCCCGGGCCACTCAAAAGGATGGCTACACCTTC.

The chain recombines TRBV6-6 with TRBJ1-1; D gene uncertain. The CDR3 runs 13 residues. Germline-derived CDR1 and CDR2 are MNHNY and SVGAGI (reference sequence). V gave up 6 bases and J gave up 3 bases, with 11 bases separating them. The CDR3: CASRPQAYTEAFF. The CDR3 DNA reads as TGTGCCAGCAGGCCCCAAGCTTACACTGAAGCTTTCTTT.